What follows are 4 T cell receptor beta chains derived from one specimen sequenced in a study of regulatory T cells in long-lasting Graves disease. TCR beta libraries were built with iRepertoire HTBI primers and Arm-PCR of CDR3 regions. TCRdb re-called the multiplex PCR reads with MiXCR, one entry per CDR3 protein. The sample holds about 290,000 distinct CDR3 sequences; under 25% are singletons and the top ten take 56%. Time point meaning: persistent/refractory GD, antithyroid drugs over 5 years with positive TRAb. PBMCs were the source of the RNA used for TCR sequencing. The sample was peripheral blood mononuclear cells (PBMCs), taken when the disease was refractory, from a patient treated with antithyroid drugs. The receptors stem from a female donor with Graves disease.

A remark on this clonotype: At one end the junction does not follow the germline gene, possibly because of a read error. The rearrangement joins TRBV9 to TRBJ2-7; 15 nucleotides agree with TRBD2. From germline, CDR1 is SGDLS and CDR2 YYNGEE. The CDR3 loop spans 16 amino acids. CDR3 in amino acids: CASSKEVGLAGGPEVF. The CDR3 DNA reads TGTGCCAGCAGTAAGGAAGTGGGACTAGCGGGAGGCCCAGAAGTCTTC.

V usage is TRBV20-1 and J usage is TRBJ2-7; possible D gene TRBD2, 6 bases. The V and J ends lost 6 bases and 3 bases respectively, with 18 bases between them. CDR3 size: 14 residues. CDR1 is DFQATT, CDR2 SNEGSKA, per germline (reference sequence). The CDR3 loop reads CSARRPGADYEQYF. The CDR3 DNA is TGCAGTGCCCGGCGGCCGGGAGCGGACTACGAGCAGTACTTC.

This clonotype was counted a few times. This chain uses TRBV20-1 with TRBJ2-7; TRBD2 matches at 8 bases. Trimming took 4 bases from V and 4 from J; bases not matched to a gene: 6. The CDR3 loop spans 13 amino acids. CDR1 and CDR2 from the germline V gene are DFQATT and SNEGSKA (reference sequence). The CDR3 region is CSATERERYEQYF. CDR3 DNA: TGCAGTGCTACTGAGCGGGAGAGGTACGAGCAGTACTTC.

This clonotype was found a few times. V usage is TRBV6-1 and J usage is TRBJ1-2, with 9 bases lining up with TRBD1. The germline V gene has CDR1 MNHNS and CDR2 SASEGT. The V and J ends lost 8 bases and 7 bases, in that order; junction bases with no gene match: 17. This CDR3 is built from 16 residues. The CDR3: CASRPQPGQGIFGYTF. CDR3 in DNA: TGTGCCAGCCGCCCTCAGCCAGGACAGGGGATTTTTGGCTACACCTTC.